This TCR beta chain stems from a study of blood T cell repertoires in COVID-19 (dated by TCRdb to about 2020). Concerning the study at large: The collaborator samples originated in the United States, Italy and Spain and spanned the acute and convalescent phases of COVID-19. The material from the prospective study consisted of cDNA or gDNA derived from T cells, B-cell-depleted T cells, or PBMCs. Subjects who had been exposed to COVID-19, were actively infected with it, or had recovered from it provided the deeply sampled blood TCRbeta repertoires that made up the dataset. The repertoires were released in a freely available public database meant as a resource for research on the immune response to SARS-CoV-2. Samples came from the ongoing ImmuneRACE study (first 160 participants) plus 1,254 subjects from 6 global collaborators. A de-identified subject ID, COVID-19 status, age in years and sex were almost always included in the sample metadata. Where available, HLA class I and class II types were taken from metadata supplied by the sample provider and were not determined by assay-based typing.

The CDR1 and CDR2 encoded by the germline V gene are MNHEY and SVGAGI. The CDR3 goes from the cysteine to the phenylalanine over 15 residues. Of all the DNA, just the CDR3 is kept, 45 bases in frame from base 1. V and J are trimmed by 4 bases and 6 bases, and the gene matches miss 6 bases of the junction. General study outcomes and caveats: The amount of clinical and demographic metadata varied by source and participant and was provided uncurated.

The collaborating institutions used their own protocols to collect whole blood in K2EDTA tubes. For TCRbeta analysis, collaborators shipped samples in one of three forms: frozen whole blood, isolated PBMCs, or DNA extracted from either of those sample types. The immunoSEQ Assay, a bias-controlled multiplex PCR, was used to amplify TCRbeta CDR3 regions from genomic DNA. Turning to the authors' computational methods: The number of nucleated cells in each sample was estimated by amplification of reference gene primers within the assay. To quantify the absolute abundance of each unique TCRbeta CDR3 rearrangement, sequence reads were collapsed and filtered. For each sample, productive Simpson clonality was calculated as the square root of Simpson's diversity index over productive rearrangements. TCRdb stores this immuneACCESS table with in-frame sequences only. Part of the clones is absent; in the studies checked, under half of the shortfall reflects unresolved V genes, and no reason is known for the rest. V and J calls and clone size follow that table, whereas D and trimming were derived from the DNA. Recorded for this sample are around 130,000 clones; 85% of them occurred a single time. The leading ten clones occupy about 3.8% of the sample.

With regard to this clone: No antigen is known for it. Qualities for individual bases were not recorded, and no much larger clone is one base off.

The TCR sequence derives from a man in his fifties or sixties with acute or convalescent COVID-19. The sequencing sample was made of peripheral blood. The sequence is built from TRBV6-5 and TRBJ1-6; 7 junctional bases match TRBD1. The nucleotide sequence is TGTGCCAGCAGTTGGGGAACAGGGGTTAATTCACCCCTCCACTTT. Its coded protein is CASSWGTGVNSPLHF.